This T cell receptor beta chain was identified during a study of OX40 agonist ivuxolimab in advanced cancers. On the study more broadly: From 23 to 79 years was the age range, with a mean of roughly 59 years, and over 70% were male.

About this clone: Its target is not known.

Clones were read by immunoSEQ multiplex PCR, and TCRdb kept only the in-frame ones, dropping some. The sample includes roughly 86,000 clones, 80% to 95% of them seen just once. Study-wide points: Expanded clones belonging to CD8+ T cells outnumbered, on average, those of CD4+.

This specimen was CD4+ or CD8+ T cells sorted from blood, taken in a trial of the OX40 agonist ivuxolimab. This sequence was found in an adult with an advanced solid tumor such as melanoma, head and neck, liver or kidney cancer.

The CDR3 bases are TGTGCCAGCAGCTTCGACAGGGTTAGCACCGGGGAGCTGTTTTTT. Translating gives CASSFDRVSTGELFF. J is TRBJ2-2 and V is TRBV5-8; 7 bases match TRBD1. This CDR3 comprises 15 residues. Germline CDR1 is SGHTS and CDR2 is YDEGEE. V lost 2 bases, J lost 4 bases, and 5 bases stayed unmatched. Together with reference TRBV5-8 and TRBJ2-2, the CDR3 gives the full variable domain: EAGVTQSPTHLIKTRGQQATLRCSPISGHTSVYWYQQALGLGLQFLLWYDEGEERNRGNFPPRFSGRQFPNYSSELNVNALELEDSALYLCASSFDRVSTGELFFGEGSRLTVL.